This T cell receptor (beta chain) was captured by sequencing in a study of OX40 agonist ivuxolimab in advanced cancers. The method was immunoSEQ multiplex PCR; TCRdb's version includes in-frame clones alone and lacks a portion of them. The sample carries about 28,000 clones, about nine tenths recorded once. CDR3 length: 17 amino acids. The V and J ends lost 4 bases and 7 bases, in that order; junction bases with no gene match: 15. Looked up from germline, CDR1 is LNHDA and CDR2 is SQIVND (reference sequence). The sequenced sample was CD4+ or CD8+ T cells sorted from blood, obtained in a trial of the OX40 agonist ivuxolimab. The TCR comes from an adult with an advanced solid tumor such as melanoma, head and neck, liver or kidney cancer. This chain links TRBV19 with TRBJ1-5; 8 nucleotides line up with TRBD1. This CDR3 is CASSRVGTGAFGQPQHF. The CDR3 DNA is TGTGCCAGTAGTAGAGTCGGGACAGGCGCCTTTGGGCAGCCCCAGCATTTT.